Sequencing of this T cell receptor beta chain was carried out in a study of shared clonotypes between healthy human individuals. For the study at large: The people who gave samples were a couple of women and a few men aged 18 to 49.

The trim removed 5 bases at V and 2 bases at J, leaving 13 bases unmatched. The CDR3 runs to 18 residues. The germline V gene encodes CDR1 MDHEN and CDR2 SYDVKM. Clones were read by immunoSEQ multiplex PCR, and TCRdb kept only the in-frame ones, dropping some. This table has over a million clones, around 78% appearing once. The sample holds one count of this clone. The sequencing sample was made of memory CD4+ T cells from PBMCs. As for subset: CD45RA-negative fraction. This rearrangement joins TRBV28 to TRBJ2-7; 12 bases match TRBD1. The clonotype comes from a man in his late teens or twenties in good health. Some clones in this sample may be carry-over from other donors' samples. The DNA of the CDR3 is TGTGCCAGCAGTGGACGGGACAGGGGGCGTACACCTCCCTACGAGCAGTACTTC. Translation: CASSGRDRGRTPPYEQYF.